This T cell receptor (beta chain) was obtained from a study of neoadjuvant anti-PD-1 for oral cavity cancer. As for the study in general: Around day 43, patients without progression received a fourth nivolumab dose before surgery.

Germline V lookup: CDR1 MNHEY, CDR2 SMNVEV (reference sequence). The V and J ends lost 5 bases and 7 bases, in that order; junction bases with no gene match: 7. CDR3 size: 14 residues. Sequencing was performed with immunoSEQ multiplex PCR; in TCRdb, only in-frame clones are kept and a portion is missing. Of approximately 35,000 clones listed, around nine tenths are singletons. Material: PBMCs, obtained before nivolumab (anti-PD-1) treatment. The chain combines TRBV27 with TRBJ1-4, with 7 bases that match TRBD1. The TCR originated in a person between 40 and 79 years old with oral cavity squamous cell carcinoma. This CDR3 reads CASSPGTVSEKLFF. CDR3 DNA: TGTGCCAGCAGTCCAGGGACAGTTTCTGAAAAACTGTTTTTT.